Each of the 10 T cell receptor beta chains below was sequenced from the same sample in a study of immune characterization of retroperitoneal liposarcoma. TCRdb reprocessed the PCR reads with MiXCR, giving one entry per CDR3 protein. The table has almost 8,500 distinct CDR3 sequences, about two fifths seen once. The sample consisted of tumor tissue. The receptors stem from a male donor with retroperitoneal liposarcoma.

In its sample, this clonotype was seen a few times. This chain links TRBV7-6 with TRBJ2-1; unclear D gene. V was pared by 5 bases and J by 7 bases, with 9 bases between. The CDR3 totals 12 residues. Germline CDR1 is SGHVS and CDR2 is FNYEAQ. CDR3 DNA: TGTGCCAGCAGCCTCCTATGGAATGAGCAGTTCTTC. Translated: CASSLLWNEQFF.

This clonotype was observed a handful of times. The chain has TRBV12-5 and TRBJ1-1; D may be TRBD1 (6 bases). This CDR3 spans 13 amino acids. CDR1 is LGHNT and CDR2 is FRNRAP in the germline V gene. V was pared by 6 bases and J by 5 bases, with 13 bases between. CDR3 residues: CASGRNQGTEAFF. For the CDR3, the DNA is TGTGCTAGTGGCCGTAATCAGGGGACTGAAGCTTTCTTT.

This clonotype was detected only once. At one boundary the junction diverges from the germline segment, which might be a read error. The chain employs TRBV6-5 and TRBJ1-2; 7 bases line up with TRBD1. Germline lookup yields CDR1 MNHEY and CDR2 SVGAGI. The CDR3 consists of 15 residues. The CDR3 region is CASNYARGTAYGYTF. The CDR3 nucleotides read TGTGCCAGCAATTACGCTCGGGGGACAGCCTATGGCTACACCTTC.

This clonotype is medium-sized (0.01 to 0.1%) in the sample. The chain uses TRBV7-2 and TRBJ2-1; no clear D gene. The J call may be in error: the DNA end matches TRBJ2-7 better. CDR1 and CDR2 from the germline V gene are SGHTA and FQGNSA. The CDR3 sequence is 15 residues long. CDR3 region: CASNSRWVSYNEQYF. For the CDR3, the DNA is TGTGCCAGCAATTCCCGGTGGGTTTCCTACAATGAGCAGTACTTC.

Written as DNA, the CDR3 is TGTGCCAGCAGCTTAGCCACCCCGGGGGTTACTGAAGCTTTCTTT. It specifies CASSLATPGVTEAFF. The chain uses TRBV7-8 and TRBJ1-1, with a weak D call TRBD1 (5 bases). In germline, CDR1 is SGHVS, CDR2 FQNEAQ. There are 15 residues in the CDR3. Between the trimmed V and J ends, which lost 0 bases and 5 bases, there was a span of 13 bases.

The chain links TRBV27 to TRBJ2-2; D is uncertain. The CDR3 loop spans 13 amino acids. Germline V lookup: CDR1 MNHEY, CDR2 SMNVEV (reference sequence). The ends were cut back, 6 bases at V and 5 bases at J, with 10 bases in the middle. CDR3 DNA sequence: TGTGCCAGCAGAAATACCGGGACCGGGGAGCTGTTTTTT. Its translation is CASRNTGTGELFF.

In its sample, this clonotype ranks as medium-sized. V usage is TRBV6-6 and J usage is TRBJ2-1; a weak D match, TRBD2 (5 bases). Germline V gene data show CDR1 as MNHNY and CDR2 as SVGAGI (reference sequence). This CDR3 region has 13 residues. Trimming pared 0 bases from V and 12 bases from J, leaving 12 bases between. The CDR3 coding sequence is TGTGCCAGCAGTTACTCCCTAGCAGGAAGGCAGTTCTTC. It is translated as CASSYSLAGRQFF.

The V call is TRBV6-5, the J call TRBJ2-3; D ambiguous. This CDR3 contains 11 residues. V gave up 2 bases and J gave up 4 bases, with 1 base separating them. CDR1 is MNHEY and CDR2 is SVGAGI in the germline V gene. The CDR3 bases are TGTGCCAGCAGTTACGCAGATACGCAGTATTTT. Residues: CASSYADTQYF.

The chain has TRBV11-3 and TRBJ2-4; 12 nucleotides agree with TRBD1. This CDR3 is built from 15 residues. Germline values: CDR1 SGHNT, CDR2 YENEEA. V was clipped by 5 bases and J by 13 bases; unmatched bases: 12. This CDR3 reads CASSPPGQGADEQYF. The DNA for the CDR3 is TGTGCCAGCAGCCCTCCGGGACAGGGGGCCGATGAGCAGTACTTC. Supplemented by reference TRBV11-3 and TRBJ2-4, the full variable domain reads EAGVVQSPRYKIIEKKQPVAFWCNPISGHNTLYWYLQNLGQGPELLIRYENEEAVDDSQLPKDRFSAERLKGVDSTLKIQPAELGDSAVYLCASSPPGQGADEQYFGAGTRLSVL.

This clonotype is medium-sized in the sample. The rearrangement joins TRBV7-6 to TRBJ2-1, with TRBD2 identical over 9 bases. The J call may not be correct, given that the DNA end is closer to TRBJ2-7. The CDR3 contains 15 residues. Germline V gene sequence: CDR1 SGHVS, CDR2 FNYEAQ. CDR3: CASSSLAGVYNEQYF. CDR3 coding DNA: TGTGCCAGCAGCTCTTTAGCGGGGGTATACAATGAGCAGTACTTC.